One TCR beta chain is described in this entry. Its antigen is still unknown. The source of the sample is a study of PD-L1 blockade in urothelial cancer. Sequencing was performed with immunoSEQ multiplex PCR; in TCRdb, only in-frame clones are kept and a portion is missing. Of roughly 50,000 clones detected, roughly 80% appear once; the ten largest clones hold just over 8.5%. Time point indicated: peripheral blood 6 weeks after treatment start. Study-wide results and caveats: Better survival was forecast by a pretreatment blood TCR clonality below the median.

Germline CDR1 MNHEY, CDR2 SMNVEV (reference sequence). Trimming took 5 bases from V and 0 from J; bases not matched to a gene: 7. This CDR3 has 15 amino acids. This TCR came from a man between 65 and 85 years old with urothelial cancer. The sequences come from PBMCs, collected around atezolizumab (anti-PD-L1) treatment. V usage is TRBV27 and J usage is TRBJ2-7; 7 bases match TRBD1. CDR3 protein: CASSPRQGLSYEQYF. Here the CDR3 DNA reads TGTGCCAGCAGTCCACGACAGGGCCTCTCCTACGAGCAGTACTTC.